This paragraph covers one T cell receptor (beta chain) sequence. This specimen belongs to a study of shared clonotypes between healthy human individuals. V lost 3 bases and J lost 8, with 10 bases in between. The CDR3 extends over 12 amino acids. The germline gives CDR1 MGHDK, CDR2 SYGVNS. Clones were read by immunoSEQ multiplex PCR, and TCRdb kept only the in-frame ones, dropping some. Found here are about 1,500,000 clones, roughly 96% of them singletons; the top ten hold about 1%. The sample comprised naive CD4+ T cells sorted from blood. Described subset: CD45RA+ positively selected. The chain couples TRBV25-1 to TRBJ2-5; D may be TRBD2 (6 bases). The TCR originated in a young man in good health. The CDR3 DNA is TGTGCCAGCAGTGATTTAGCGGCCACCCAGTACTTC. This sequence encodes CASSDLAATQYF.